The entry that follows covers one T cell receptor beta chain sequence. Its antigen is not identified. Clones were sequenced by immunoSEQ multiplex PCR, and TCRdb holds only the in-frame ones, with some missing. The table includes around 79,000 clones, about 91% detected once. The sample originates from a study of T cell responses to AZD1222 COVID-19 vaccine. Study information: Second-dose recipients at about 4 or about 12 weeks were treated as one pooled group. Study findings and constraints: Regions 160-218 and 743-854 dominated among vaccine-associated CD4 TCRs spanning spike. Reports indicate that nearly half of spike-specific TCRs are directed at unmutated variant regions. Donors, mostly white British, included more females; clonal diversity was possibly underestimated.

The TCR comes from an adult in good health. The source material was peripheral blood, sampled on day 0 of AZD1222 vaccination.

DNA for the CDR3: TGTGCCAGCAGCTTGGGCTCCAGAATAGGCCGTCATGAAAAACTGTTTTTT. Translated, it gives CASSLGSRIGRHEKLFF. This chain links TRBV5-6 with TRBJ1-4, with D hard to call. The germline V and J ends were trimmed by 0 bases and 6 bases, with 18 bases remaining between them. Germline V gene sequence: CDR1 SGHDT, CDR2 YYEEEE. The CDR3 sequence is 17 residues long.